The 5 T cell receptor beta chains presented below share a single source sample, sequenced in a study of technical replicates of blood from a few donors. The method was immunoSEQ multiplex PCR; TCRdb's version includes in-frame clones alone and lacks a portion of them. The sample shows about 69,000 clones, over 70% of them seen only once. The sample consisted of PBMCs. The receptors shown here come from a human donor in good health. Some clones in this sample may be carry-over from other donors' samples.

This rearrangement joins TRBV27 to TRBJ1-2, with a tentative D call TRBD1 (6 bases). Trimming took 7 bases from V and 0 from J, leaving 12 bases between them. Germline assignment: CDR1 MNHEY and CDR2 SMNVEV (reference sequence). The CDR3 is 14 residues long. CDR3 protein: CASTDRNSNYGYTF. CDR3 DNA sequence: TGTGCCAGCACGGACAGAAACTCTAACTATGGCTACACCTTC.

The rearrangement links TRBV14 to TRBJ1-2, with 7 bases aligning to TRBD1. Germline-derived CDR1 and CDR2 are SGHDN and FVKESK. CDR3 length: 13 residues. V shed 4 bases, J shed 4 bases, and the junction held 3 bases outside the gene matches. The CDR3 DNA reads TGTGCCAGCAGCCGGGACAGTAGCTATGGCTACACCTTC. This sequence encodes CASSRDSSYGYTF.

V and J are TRBV10-3 and TRBJ2-5; 10 nucleotides match TRBD1. The length of the CDR3 is 15 residues. Germline values: CDR1 ENHRY, CDR2 SYGVKD. Trimming at V came to 4 bases and at J to 3 bases, leaving 5 bases not matched to a gene. In DNA form, the CDR3 reads TGTGCCATCAGTGCAGACAGGGGGCTGGAAGAGACCCAGTACTTC. This encodes CAISADRGLEETQYF.

The rearrangement uses TRBV15 and TRBJ2-1; D unclear. The CDR3 sequence is 15 residues long. Per the germline V gene, CDR1 is LNHNV and CDR2 is YYDKDF (reference sequence). V lost 2 bases and J lost 3, with 11 bases in between. CDR3 protein: CATSRRLALYNEQFF. The CDR3 nucleotides are TGTGCCACCAGCAGACGATTGGCCCTCTACAATGAGCAGTTCTTC. The full variable domain, completed using reference TRBV15 and TRBJ2-1, is DAMVIQNPRYQVTQFGKPVTLSCSQTLNHNVMYWYQQKSSQAPKLLFHYYDKDFNNEADTPDNFQSRRPNTSFCFLDIRSPGLGDTAMYLCATSRRLALYNEQFFGPGTRLTVL.

This chain joins TRBV6-5 and TRBJ1-2; 10 nucleotides agree with TRBD1. Losses at the gene ends were 2 bases for V and 4 bases for J; bases not matched to a gene: 7. This CDR3 has 16 residues. Germline V lookup: CDR1 MNHEY, CDR2 SVGAGI. The CDR3 reads CASSYVGQGTSYGYTF. CDR3 nucleotides: TGTGCCAGCAGTTACGTGGGACAGGGGACGTCCTATGGCTACACCTTC.